The entry below gives a single TCR beta chain sequence along with its context. The PCR employed 60 Vbeta primers together with 13 Jbeta primers. The method was immunoSEQ multiplex PCR; TCRdb's version includes in-frame clones alone and lacks a portion of them. Of over 150,000 clones detected, around 79% appear once; the ten largest clones hold roughly 7.1%. This entry belongs to a study of cytomegalovirus exposure and HLA in healthy donors. With 6 bases clipped from V and 5 bases from J, the junction kept 5 bases outside the gene matches. This CDR3 has 15 residues. Germline CDR1 MNHNY, CDR2 SVGAGI (reference sequence).

The source of this sequence is a man aged 25 to 40 in good health and CMV-seropositive. The chain combines TRBV6-6 with TRBJ2-1; 12 bases are a match to TRBD2. Sequencing was done on a sample of PBMCs. This chain's CDR3 is CASSLLAGGHNEQFF. The CDR3 DNA reads TGTGCCAGCAGCCTCCTAGCGGGGGGGCACAATGAGCAGTTCTTC.